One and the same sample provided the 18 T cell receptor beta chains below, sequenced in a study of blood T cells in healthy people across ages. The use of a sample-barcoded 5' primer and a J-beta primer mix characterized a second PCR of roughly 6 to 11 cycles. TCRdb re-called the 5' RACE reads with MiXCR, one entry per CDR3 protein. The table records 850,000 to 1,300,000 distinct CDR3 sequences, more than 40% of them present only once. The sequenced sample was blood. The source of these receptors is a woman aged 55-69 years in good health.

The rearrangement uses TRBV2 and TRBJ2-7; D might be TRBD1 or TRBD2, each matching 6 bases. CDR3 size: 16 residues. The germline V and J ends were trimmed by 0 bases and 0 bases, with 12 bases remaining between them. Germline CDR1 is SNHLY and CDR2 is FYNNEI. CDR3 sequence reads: CASSEARGLSSYEQYF. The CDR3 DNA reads TGTGCCAGCAGTGAAGCCCGGGGGCTTAGCTCCTACGAGCAGTACTTC.

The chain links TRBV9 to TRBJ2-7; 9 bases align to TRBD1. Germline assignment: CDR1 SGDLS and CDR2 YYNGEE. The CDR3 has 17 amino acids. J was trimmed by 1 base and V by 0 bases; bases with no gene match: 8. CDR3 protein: CASSVGLQGAGSYEQYF. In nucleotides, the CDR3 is TGTGCCAGCAGCGTAGGTTTACAGGGGGCCGGATCCTACGAGCAGTACTTC.

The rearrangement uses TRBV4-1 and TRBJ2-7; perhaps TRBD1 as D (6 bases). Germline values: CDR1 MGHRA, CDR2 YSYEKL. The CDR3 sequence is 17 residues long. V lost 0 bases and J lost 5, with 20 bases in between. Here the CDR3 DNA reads TGCGCCAGCAGCCAAGATCCCCCCCCACAGGGCCTCCACGAGCAGTACTTC. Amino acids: CASSQDPPPQGLHEQYF.

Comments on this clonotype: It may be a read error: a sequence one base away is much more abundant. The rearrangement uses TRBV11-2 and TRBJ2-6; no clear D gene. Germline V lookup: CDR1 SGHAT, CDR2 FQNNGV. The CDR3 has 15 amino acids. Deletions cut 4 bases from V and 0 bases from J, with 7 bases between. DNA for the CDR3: TGTGCCAGCAGCTCTCACGTCTCTGGGGCCAACGTCCTGACTTTC. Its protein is CASSSHVSGANVLTF.

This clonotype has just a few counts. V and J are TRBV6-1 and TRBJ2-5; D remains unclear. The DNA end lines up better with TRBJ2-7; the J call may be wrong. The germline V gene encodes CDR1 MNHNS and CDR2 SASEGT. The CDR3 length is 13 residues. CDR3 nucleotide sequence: TGTGCCAGCACTAAAACGTATCCATACGAGCAGTACTTC. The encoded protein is CASTKTYPYEQYF.

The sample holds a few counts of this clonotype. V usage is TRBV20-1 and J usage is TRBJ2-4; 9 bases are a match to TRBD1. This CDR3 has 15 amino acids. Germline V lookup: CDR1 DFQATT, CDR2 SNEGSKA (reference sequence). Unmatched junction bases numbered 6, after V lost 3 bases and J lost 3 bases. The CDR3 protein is CSARQWTGVKNIQYF. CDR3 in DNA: TGCAGTGCTAGGCAATGGACAGGGGTCAAAAACATTCAGTACTTC.

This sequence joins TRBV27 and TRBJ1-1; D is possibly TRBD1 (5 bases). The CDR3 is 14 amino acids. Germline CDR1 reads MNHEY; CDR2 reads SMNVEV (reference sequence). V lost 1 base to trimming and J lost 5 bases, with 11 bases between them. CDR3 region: CASSLWGTGTEAFF. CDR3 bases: TGTGCCAGCAGTTTATGGGGGACGGGGACTGAAGCTTTCTTT.

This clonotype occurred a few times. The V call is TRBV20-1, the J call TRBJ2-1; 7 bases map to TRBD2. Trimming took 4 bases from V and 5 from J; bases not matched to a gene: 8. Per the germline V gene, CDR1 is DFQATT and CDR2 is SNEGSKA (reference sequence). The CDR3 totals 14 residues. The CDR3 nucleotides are TGCAGTGCTATTTCCGGGACTACCAACAATGAGCAGTTCTTC. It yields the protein CSAISGTTNNEQFF.

In DNA, the CDR3 is TGTGCCAGCACCAACCTCGGGACAGGGGGCCTGAGCAATCAGCCCCAGCATTTT. It encodes CASTNLGTGGLSNQPQHF. This chain links TRBV6-1 with TRBJ1-5; 12 nucleotides line up with TRBD1. The CDR3 has 18 residues. In germline, CDR1 is MNHNS, CDR2 SASEGT. J gave up 1 base and V 7 bases, and 11 bases lay outside the gene matches.

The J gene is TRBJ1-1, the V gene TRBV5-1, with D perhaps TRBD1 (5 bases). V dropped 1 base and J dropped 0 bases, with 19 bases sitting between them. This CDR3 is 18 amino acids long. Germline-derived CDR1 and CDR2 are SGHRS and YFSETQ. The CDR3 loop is CASSLSEGRAVMNTEAFF. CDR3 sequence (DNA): TGCGCCAGCAGCTTGTCGGAGGGACGGGCTGTAATGAACACTGAAGCTTTCTTT.

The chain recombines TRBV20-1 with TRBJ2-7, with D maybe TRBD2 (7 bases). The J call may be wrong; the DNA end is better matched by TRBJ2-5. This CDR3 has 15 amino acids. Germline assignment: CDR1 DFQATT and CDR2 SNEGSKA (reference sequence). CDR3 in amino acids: CSARKGGGGQETQYF. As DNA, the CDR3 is TGCAGTGCTAGAAAGGGGGGGGGCGGACAAGAGACCCAGTACTTC.

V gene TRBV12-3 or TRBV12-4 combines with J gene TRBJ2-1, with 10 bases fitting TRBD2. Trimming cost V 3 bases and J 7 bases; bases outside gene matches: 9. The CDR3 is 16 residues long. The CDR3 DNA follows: TGTGCCAGCAGTTTTTTTGCTAGCGGGAGCGGTAATGAGCAGTTCTTC. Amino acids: CASSFFASGSGNEQFF.

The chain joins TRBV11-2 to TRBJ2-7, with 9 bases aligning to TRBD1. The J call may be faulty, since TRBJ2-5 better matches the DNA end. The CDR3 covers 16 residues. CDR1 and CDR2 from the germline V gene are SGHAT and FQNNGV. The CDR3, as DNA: TGTGCCAGCAGCTTAGTGCGGACAGGGGACTCAAAGACCCAGTACTTC. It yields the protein CASSLVRTGDSKTQYF.

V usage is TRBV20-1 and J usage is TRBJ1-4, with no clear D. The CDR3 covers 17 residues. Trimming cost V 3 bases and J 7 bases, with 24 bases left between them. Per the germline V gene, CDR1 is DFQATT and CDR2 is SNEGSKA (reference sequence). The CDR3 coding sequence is TGCAGTGCTAGCGGGCCAGGTTTTGGCAAGAGGTCTGAAAAACTGTTTTTT. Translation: CSASGPGFGKRSEKLFF.

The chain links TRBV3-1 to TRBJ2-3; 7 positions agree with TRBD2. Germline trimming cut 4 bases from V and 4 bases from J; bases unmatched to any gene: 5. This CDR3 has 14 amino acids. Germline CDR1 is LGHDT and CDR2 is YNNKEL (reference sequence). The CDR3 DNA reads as TGTGCCAGCAGCCCAAGCGGGGACCCAGATACGCAGTATTTT. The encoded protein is CASSPSGDPDTQYF.

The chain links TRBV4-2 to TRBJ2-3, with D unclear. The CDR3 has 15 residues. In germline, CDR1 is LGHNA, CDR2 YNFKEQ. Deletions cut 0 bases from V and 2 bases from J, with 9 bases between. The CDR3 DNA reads TGTGCCAGCAGCCAAGATCTTGCTTACACAGATACGCAGTATTTT. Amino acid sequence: CASSQDLAYTDTQYF.

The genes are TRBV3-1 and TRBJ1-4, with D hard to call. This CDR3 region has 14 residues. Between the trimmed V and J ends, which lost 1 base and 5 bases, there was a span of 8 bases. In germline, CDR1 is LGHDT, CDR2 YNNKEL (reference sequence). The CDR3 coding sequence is TGTGCCAGCAGCCAAGCTACCCGGAATGAAAAACTGTTTTTT. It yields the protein CASSQATRNEKLFF. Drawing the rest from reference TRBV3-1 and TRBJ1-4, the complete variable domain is DTAVSQTPKYLVTQMGNDKSIKCEQNLGHDTMYWYKQDSKKFLKIMFSYNNKELIINETVPNRFSPKSPDKAHLNLHINSLELGDSAVYFCASSQATRNEKLFFGSGTQLSVL.

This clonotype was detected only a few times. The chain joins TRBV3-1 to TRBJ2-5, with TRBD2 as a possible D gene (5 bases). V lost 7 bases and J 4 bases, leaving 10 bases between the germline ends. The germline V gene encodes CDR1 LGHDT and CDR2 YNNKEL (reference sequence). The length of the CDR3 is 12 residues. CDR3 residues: CASNGIGETQYF. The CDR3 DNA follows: TGTGCCAGCAACGGGATCGGAGAGACCCAGTACTTC.